Listed below are T cell receptor beta chains from one sample, sequenced in a study of OX40 agonist ivuxolimab in advanced cancers. Using immunoSEQ multiplex PCR, the repertoire was profiled, and TCRdb retains in-frame clones only, with some absent. The sample lists about 76,000 clones, roughly 87% occurring once. The sequenced sample was CD4+ or CD8+ T cells sorted from blood, obtained in a trial of the OX40 agonist ivuxolimab. The receptors originated from an adult with an advanced solid tumor such as melanoma, head and neck, liver or kidney cancer. Each CDR3 is given with its conserved first and last residue. The D gene is left open where the match is weak. Not all rows give a size; the values are once, few, many and, for expanded clones, a class.

cdr3_aa	cdr3_nt	v_call	d_call	clone_size	j_call
CASSPMGRGDPFGQPQHF	TGTGCCAGCAGTCCGATGGGCAGGGGAGATCCCTTCGGTCAGCCCCAGCATTTT	TRBV27	.	.	TRBJ1-5
CAWSAYLRDRNTEAFF	TGTGCCTGGAGTGCCTACCTCCGGGACAGGAACACTGAAGCTTTCTTT	TRBV30	TRBD1	.	TRBJ1-1
CASSFLATLASPPQYF	TGTGCCAGCAGCTTCCTAGCGACACTTGCTTCACCGCCGCAGTATTTT	TRBV7-2	.	once	TRBJ2-3
CASSLTGGTRNYGYTF	TGTGCCAGCAGCCTGACAGGGGGCACGAGGAACTATGGCTACACCTTC	TRBV11-2	TRBD1	.	TRBJ1-2
CASSLRQGDGNQPQHF	TGTGCCAGCAGTTTAAGGCAGGGGGACGGCAATCAGCCCCAGCATTTT	TRBV27	TRBD1	few	TRBJ1-5
CASSYSTGRANYGYTF	TGTGCCAGCAGTTACTCGACAGGGAGGGCCAACTATGGCTACACCTTC	TRBV6-5	TRBD1	.	TRBJ1-2
CASSLDRGRGYTF	TGTGCCAGCAGTTTGGACAGGGGGCGAGGCTACACCTTC	TRBV6-5	TRBD1	.	TRBJ1-2
CASSKRQGYNSPLHF	TGTGCCAGCAGTAAAAGACAGGGATATAATTCACCCCTCCACTTT	TRBV28	TRBD1	.	TRBJ1-6
CASSSRGKNTEAFF	TGTGCCAGCAGTTCCCGGGGAAAGAACACTGAAGCTTTCTTT	TRBV6-6	.	.	TRBJ1-1
CASSHLGGRETQYF	TGTGCCAGCAGCCATCTCGGGGGGCGAGAGACCCAGTACTTC	TRBV5-6	.	once	TRBJ2-5
CASNDRVTDTQYF	TGTGCCAGTAATGACAGGGTTACAGATACGCAGTATTTT	TRBV19	TRBD1	.	TRBJ2-3
CASSLQRTGGGNTIYF	TGTGCCAGCAGCCTTCAGAGGACAGGGGGAGGAAACACCATATATTTT	TRBV14	TRBD1	.	TRBJ1-3
CASSLVSKETQYF	TGCGCCAGCAGCTTGGTTTCGAAGGAGACCCAGTACTTC	TRBV5-1	.	.	TRBJ2-5
CASSGTASIEAFF	TGTGCCAGCAGCGGGACAGCATCTATTGAAGCTTTCTTT	TRBV28	TRBD1	once	TRBJ1-1
CASSFGQGQTGYTF	TGCGCCAGCAGCTTTGGACAGGGTCAGACCGGCTACACCTTC	TRBV5-1	TRBD1	.	TRBJ1-2
CASSSDSRNTIYF	TGTGCCAGCAGCTCGGACAGTAGAAACACCATATATTTT	TRBV7-2	.	.	TRBJ1-3
CASSEPGGVTDTQYF	TGTGCCAGCAGTGAACCGGGGGGGGTCACAGATACGCAGTATTTT	TRBV2	TRBD2	.	TRBJ2-3
CASSPTLSSGANVLTF	TGTGCCAGCAGCCCAACACTAAGCTCTGGGGCCAACGTCCTGACTTTC	TRBV28	.	few	TRBJ2-6